This TCR beta chain stems from a study of cytomegalovirus exposure and HLA in healthy donors. Per germline, CDR1 MNHNS and CDR2 SASEGT. The CDR3 is 14 amino acids. The ends lost 5 bases at V and 5 bases at J; junction bases unmatched: 6. Primers: 60 Vbeta forward and 13 Jbeta reverse. Data came from immunoSEQ multiplex PCR; TCRdb stores just in-frame clones and leaves some out. Here the sample spans approximately 37,000 clones, roughly 81% being singletons. Study results and caveats: Altogether, about 160 TCR beta chains were recorded as cytomegalovirus-associated. Available immune exposure information was restricted to CMV serostatus only. The authors reported that TCR beta sequences could predict HLA-A and HLA-B alleles. These predictions were accurate for most subjects in the first cohort.

Donors consisted of healthy bone marrow donors. As to this clone: No antigen is known for it.

The TCR was taken from a man between 25 and 39 years old in good health and CMV-seronegative. The sample taken for sequencing was PBMCs. V gene TRBV6-1 combines with J gene TRBJ2-5; 9 nucleotides align to TRBD2. CDR3 sequence: CASSLAGGLETQYF. CDR3 sequence (DNA): TGTGCCAGCAGTTTGGCGGGAGGGTTGGAGACCCAGTACTTC.